What follows describes a single T cell receptor (beta chain). These data come from a study of blood T cell repertoires in COVID-19. Study in general: The United States, Italy and Spain supplied acute and convalescent COVID-19 samples.

V dropped 1 base and J dropped 1 base, with 13 bases sitting between them. This CDR3 is built from 16 residues. Germline V lookup: CDR1 LNHDA, CDR2 SQIVND (reference sequence). Authors' processing steps: Estimation of nucleated cell counts was performed using reference gene primer amplification. Generated by immunoSEQ multiplex PCR, the TCRdb table keeps only in-frame clones and is missing some. V, J and clone size are taken as reported in that table, and D and trimming were inferred from the DNA itself. This sample has 65,000 to 95,000 clones, with around nine tenths found just once. V is TRBV19 and J is TRBJ1-2; D may be TRBD1 (6 bases). Specimen: peripheral blood. This receptor was obtained from a man aged 65-85 years with active or convalescent COVID-19. CDR3 sequence: CASSIGGGRNNYGYTF. CDR3 bases: TGTGCCAGTAGTATAGGGGGGGGCAGGAATAACTATGGCTACACCTTC.